The 9 T cell receptor beta chains reported below all come from one sample, sequenced in a study of control samples from healthy donors and cancer patients. Clones were read by immunoSEQ multiplex PCR, and TCRdb kept only the in-frame ones, dropping some. The sample includes about 200,000 clones. The sequenced sample consisted of blood. All receptors derive from a woman aged 25 to 39 in good health.

As DNA, the CDR3 is TGTGCCAGCAGCTTATTCCCGGAGAATTCACCCCTCCACTTT. The encoded protein is CASSLFPENSPLHF. The genes are TRBV5-5 and TRBJ1-6; D not certain. V lost 2 bases and J 7 bases, leaving 10 bases between the germline ends. This CDR3 contains 14 residues. Germline V gives CDR1 SGHKS, CDR2 YYEKEE (reference sequence). Supplemented by reference TRBV5-5 and TRBJ1-6, the full variable domain reads DAGVTQSPTHLIKTRGQQVTLRCSPISGHKSVSWYQQVLGQGPQFIFQYYEKEERGRGNFPDRFSARQFPNYSSELNVNALLLGDSALYLCASSLFPENSPLHFGNGTRLTVT.

CDR3 sequence (DNA): TGTGCCAGCTCGGGGATCTCAGGGGGCGCAGAGCAGTTCTTC. It translates to CASSGISGGAEQFF. The chain uses TRBV18 and TRBJ2-1; 8 positions match TRBD1. J lost 10 bases, V lost 6 bases, and 11 bases had no gene match. This CDR3 is 14 amino acids long. Germline CDR1 KGHSH, CDR2 LQKENI.

The genes are TRBV6-5 and TRBJ1-6; D is unclear. This CDR3 contains 14 residues. Per germline, CDR1 MNHEY and CDR2 SVGAGI. V shed 2 bases and J shed 7 bases, with 9 bases lying between them. This chain's CDR3 is CASSYGHKNSPLHF. DNA for the CDR3: TGTGCCAGCAGTTACGGCCACAAGAATTCACCCCTCCACTTT.

This sequence joins TRBV5-1 and TRBJ1-2; 9 nucleotides line up with TRBD1. V dropped 2 bases and J dropped 7; count of bases not matched to a gene: 6. The CDR3 covers 14 residues. The germline CDR1 and CDR2 sequences are SGHRS and YFSETQ. CDR3 amino acids: CASSFADRGGGYTF. The CDR3 DNA reads TGCGCCAGCAGCTTCGCGGACAGGGGAGGTGGCTACACCTTC.

This sequence joins TRBV14 and TRBJ1-4; maybe TRBD1 (5 bases). The germline V gene has CDR1 SGHDN and CDR2 FVKESK. V gave up 4 bases and J gave up 7 bases, with 16 bases separating them. The CDR3 is made up of 15 amino acids. The CDR3 DNA follows: TGTGCCAGCAGCCCGGACCGTGTGAGGGGTGAAAAACTGTTTTTT. Encoded protein: CASSPDRVRGEKLFF.

The rearrangement uses TRBV6-5 and TRBJ2-2; D is possibly TRBD1 (6 bases). The length of the CDR3 is 15 residues. CDR1 and CDR2 (germline): MNHEY, SVGAGI. V was pared by 4 bases and J by 4 bases, with 13 bases between. CDR3 coding DNA: TGTGCCAGCAGTTTCCGGACAGATGTCACCGGGGAGCTGTTTTTT. Translated: CASSFRTDVTGELFF.

Written as DNA, the CDR3 is TGTGCCAGCAGTCTCCGGATTAGCAATCAGCCCCAGCATTTT. It translates to CASSLRISNQPQHF. The chain is built from TRBV6-5 and TRBJ1-5; D ambiguous. Trimming took 5 bases from V and 0 from J, leaving 8 bases between them. The CDR3 is made up of 14 amino acids. Germline V gene lookup returns CDR1 MNHEY and CDR2 SVGAGI.

The CDR3 bases are TGCAGCGTGGTGGGACGGTTCACAGCCTATGGCTACACCTTC. Translation: CSVVGRFTAYGYTF. This chain links TRBV29-1 with TRBJ1-2; possible D gene TRBD1, 5 bases. Germline V CDR1 and CDR2: SQVTM, ANQGSEA. Trimming took 6 bases from V and 4 from J, leaving 18 bases between them. This CDR3 region has 14 residues.

Worth noting for this clone: The junction shows a germline mismatch at one end, possibly a read error. CDR3: CQGEETQYF. In nucleotides, the CDR3 is TGCCAGGGGGAAGAGACCCAGTACTTC. The chain carries TRBV2 and TRBJ2-5; 7 bases fit TRBD1. This CDR3 is 9 amino acids long. Germline values: CDR1 SNHLY, CDR2 FYNNEI.